This TCR beta chain appears in the sequencing data of a study of beta chain features in type 1 diabetes. Regarding the study as a whole: When Type 1 diabetes patients were examined, their TCRB CDR3s proved moderately but significantly shorter in all four CD4+ subsets. PCR might favor shorter templates, but any such skew would affect patients and controls equally.

Since all of the isolated RNA was reverse transcribed, expressed TCRB transcripts were what got sequenced. The protocol was immunoSEQ multiplex PCR, while the TCRdb copy is restricted to in-frame clones and leaves out a portion. The table lists some 360,000 clones, around 10% of them singletons. A word on this clone: The antigen remains unidentified. The sample holds other DNA sequences that translate to the same CDR3.

CDR3 length: 12 residues. The germline V gene encodes CDR1 MDHEN and CDR2 SYDVKM. The V end was cut by 2 bases, the J end by 1 base, with 2 bases between. Sequenced: central memory CD4+ T cells from blood. This receptor was taken from a man aged 25 to 40 with type 1 diabetes. This chain links TRBV28 with TRBJ1-1; D ambiguous. The CDR3 bases are TGTGCCAGCAGTTTAAGGAACACTGAAGCTTTCTTT. Encoded protein: CASSLRNTEAFF.